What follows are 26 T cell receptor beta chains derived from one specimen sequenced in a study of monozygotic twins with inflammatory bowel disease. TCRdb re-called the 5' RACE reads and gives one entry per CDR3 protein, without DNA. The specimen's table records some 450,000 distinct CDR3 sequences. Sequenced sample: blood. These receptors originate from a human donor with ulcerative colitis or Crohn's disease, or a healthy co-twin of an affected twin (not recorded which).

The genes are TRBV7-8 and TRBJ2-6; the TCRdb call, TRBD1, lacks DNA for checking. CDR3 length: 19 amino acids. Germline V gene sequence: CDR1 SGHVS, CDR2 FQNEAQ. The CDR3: CASSFGMTGQSSGANVLTF.

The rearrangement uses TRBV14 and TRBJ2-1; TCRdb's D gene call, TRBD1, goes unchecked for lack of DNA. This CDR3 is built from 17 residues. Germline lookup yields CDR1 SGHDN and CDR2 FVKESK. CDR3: CASSQGRAPTQGNEQFF.

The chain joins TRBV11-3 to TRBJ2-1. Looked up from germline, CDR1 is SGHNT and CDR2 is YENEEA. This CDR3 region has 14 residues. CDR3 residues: CASSLRYLNNEQFF.

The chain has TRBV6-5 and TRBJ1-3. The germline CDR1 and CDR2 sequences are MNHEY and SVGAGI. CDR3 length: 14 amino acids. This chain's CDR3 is CASSYAQFGNTIYF.

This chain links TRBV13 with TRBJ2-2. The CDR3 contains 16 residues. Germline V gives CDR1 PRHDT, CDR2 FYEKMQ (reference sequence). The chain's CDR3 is CASSSPGTGNTGELFF. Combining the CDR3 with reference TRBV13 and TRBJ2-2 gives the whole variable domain AAGVIQSPRHLIKEKRETATLKCYPIPRHDTVYWYQQGPGQDPQFLISFYEKMQSDKGSIPDRFSAQQFSDYHSELNMSSLELGDSALYFCASSSPGTGNTGELFFGEGSRLTVL.

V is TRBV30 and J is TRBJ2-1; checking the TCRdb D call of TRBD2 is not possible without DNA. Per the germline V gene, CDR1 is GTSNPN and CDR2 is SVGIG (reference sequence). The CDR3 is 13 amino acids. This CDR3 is CARGTTDYNEQFF.

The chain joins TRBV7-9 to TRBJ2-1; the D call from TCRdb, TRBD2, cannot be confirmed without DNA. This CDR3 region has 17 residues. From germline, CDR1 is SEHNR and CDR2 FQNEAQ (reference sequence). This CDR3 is CASNPGTDQRSYNEQFF.

The CDR3 is CASRPETGVSYEQYF. The genes are TRBV5-1 and TRBJ2-7; TCRdb outputs TRBD1, but without DNA this stays unchecked. Germline CDR1 SGHRS, CDR2 YFSETQ. CDR3 size: 15 residues.

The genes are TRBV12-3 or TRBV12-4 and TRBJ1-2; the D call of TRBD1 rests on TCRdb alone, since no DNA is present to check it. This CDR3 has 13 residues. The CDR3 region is CASSLRSRRGYTF.

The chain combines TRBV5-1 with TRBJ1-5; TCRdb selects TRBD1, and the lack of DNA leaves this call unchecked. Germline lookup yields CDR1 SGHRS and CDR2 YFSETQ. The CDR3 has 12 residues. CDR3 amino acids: CASREDRGSQHF.

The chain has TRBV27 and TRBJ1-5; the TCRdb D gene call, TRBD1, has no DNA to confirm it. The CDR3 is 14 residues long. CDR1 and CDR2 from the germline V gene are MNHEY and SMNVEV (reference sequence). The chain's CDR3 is CASKFRDSNQPQHF.

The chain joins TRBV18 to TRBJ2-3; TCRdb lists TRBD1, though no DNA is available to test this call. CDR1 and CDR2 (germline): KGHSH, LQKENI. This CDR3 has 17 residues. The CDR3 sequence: CASSPPNREESTDTQYF.

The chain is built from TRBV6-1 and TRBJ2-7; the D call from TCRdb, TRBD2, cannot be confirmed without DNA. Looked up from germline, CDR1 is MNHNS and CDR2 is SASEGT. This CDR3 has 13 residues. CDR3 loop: CASSLTLIGEQYF.

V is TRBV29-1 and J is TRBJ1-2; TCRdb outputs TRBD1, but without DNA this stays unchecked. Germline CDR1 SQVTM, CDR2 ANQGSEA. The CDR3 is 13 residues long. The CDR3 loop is CSAVGLGFYGYTF.

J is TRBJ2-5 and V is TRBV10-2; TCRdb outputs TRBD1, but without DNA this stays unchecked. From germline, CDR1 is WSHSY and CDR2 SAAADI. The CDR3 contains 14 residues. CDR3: CASKAGTGQETQYF.

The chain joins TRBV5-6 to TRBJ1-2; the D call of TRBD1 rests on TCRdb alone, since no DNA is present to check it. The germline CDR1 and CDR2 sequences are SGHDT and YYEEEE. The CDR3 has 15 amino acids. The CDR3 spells CASTWWDRDLYGYTF.

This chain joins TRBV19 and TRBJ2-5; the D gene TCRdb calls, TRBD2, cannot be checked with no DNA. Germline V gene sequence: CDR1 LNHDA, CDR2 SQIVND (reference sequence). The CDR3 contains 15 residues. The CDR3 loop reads CASSIDGTSTETQYF.

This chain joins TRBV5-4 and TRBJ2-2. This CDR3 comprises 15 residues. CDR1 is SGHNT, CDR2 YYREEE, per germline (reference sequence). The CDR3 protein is CASSSADLDTGELFF. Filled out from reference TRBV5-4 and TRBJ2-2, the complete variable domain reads ETGVTQSPTHLIKTRGQQVTLRCSSQSGHNTVSWYQQALGQGPQFIFQYYREEENGRGNFPPRFSGLQFPNYSSELNVNALELDDSALYLCASSSADLDTGELFFGEGSRLTVL.

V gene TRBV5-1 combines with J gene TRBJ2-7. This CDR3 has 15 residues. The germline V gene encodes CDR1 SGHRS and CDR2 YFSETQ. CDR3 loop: CASSLGPKDSYEQYF.

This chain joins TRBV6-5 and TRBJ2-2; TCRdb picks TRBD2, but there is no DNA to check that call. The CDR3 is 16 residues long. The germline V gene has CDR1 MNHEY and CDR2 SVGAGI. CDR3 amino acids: CASSYSGTTITGELFF.

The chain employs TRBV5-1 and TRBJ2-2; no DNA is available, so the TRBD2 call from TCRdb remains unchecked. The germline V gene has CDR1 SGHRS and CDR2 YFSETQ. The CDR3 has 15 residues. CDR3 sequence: CASSLVAGSDGELFF. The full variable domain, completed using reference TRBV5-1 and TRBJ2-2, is KAGVTQTPRYLIKTRGQQVTLSCSPISGHRSVSWYQQTPGQGLQFLFEYFSETQRNKGNFPGRFSGRQFSNSRSEMNVSTLELGDSALYLCASSLVAGSDGELFFGEGSRLTVL.

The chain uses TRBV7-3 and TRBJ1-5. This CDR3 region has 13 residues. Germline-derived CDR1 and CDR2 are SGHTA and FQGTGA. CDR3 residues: CASSLTWNQPQHF.

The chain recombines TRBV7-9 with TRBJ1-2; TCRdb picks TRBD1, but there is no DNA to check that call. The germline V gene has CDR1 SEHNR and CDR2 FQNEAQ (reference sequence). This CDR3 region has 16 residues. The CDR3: CASSSEFGSGRYGYTF.

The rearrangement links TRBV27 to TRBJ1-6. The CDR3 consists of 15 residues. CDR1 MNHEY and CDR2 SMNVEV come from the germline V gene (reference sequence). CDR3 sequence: CASSFSGISGSPLHF.

CDR3 loop: CASRSSGHHSNQPQHF. This chain uses TRBV6-2 or TRBV6-3 with TRBJ1-5. This CDR3 has 16 residues. The V gene's germline CDR1 is MNHEY and CDR2 SVGEGT.

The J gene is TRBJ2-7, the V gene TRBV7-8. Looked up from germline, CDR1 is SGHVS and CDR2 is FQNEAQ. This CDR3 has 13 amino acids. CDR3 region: CASSLVVAYEQYF.